This T cell receptor beta chain was recorded in a study of cytomegalovirus exposure and HLA in healthy donors. An approximately 120-subject validation cohort, separate from the roughly 670-subject first cohort, supplied the donors. About this clone: Its antigen remains unknown.

The table came from immunoSEQ multiplex PCR; TCRdb's copy has only in-frame clones and leaves some out. The sample consists of 45,000 to 65,000 clones, about 92% of them appearing once. Overall study findings and caveats: High specificity and sensitivity for cytomegalovirus status were reported for the classifier. Rarity held for most TCR sequences, but there were some public TCRs that occurred in many donors.

Material: PBMCs. The TCR originated in a woman in her late teens or twenties in good health and CMV-seropositive.

CDR3 DNA sequence: TGTGCCAGTAGTAAGTACCAGAGCACAGATACGCAGTATTTT. It encodes CASSKYQSTDTQYF. The V call is TRBV19, the J call TRBJ2-3; D is unresolved. Germline V gene sequence: CDR1 LNHDA, CDR2 SQIVND (reference sequence). V lost 4 bases, J lost 0 bases, and 8 bases lay in between. The CDR3 covers 14 residues.